The clone carrying this T cell receptor (beta chain) has just one count. The data belong to a study of blood T cell repertoires in COVID-19. CDR1 is MGHRA, CDR2 YSYEKL, per germline. The ends lost 6 bases at V and 8 bases at J; junction bases unmatched: 19. The CDR3 has 17 residues. Symptom resolution, clearance, or two negative PCRs marked donors in Cohort 3 as recovered. Sequencing was performed with immunoSEQ multiplex PCR; in TCRdb, only in-frame clones are kept and a portion is missing. Seen here are 350,000 to 550,000 clones, roughly nine tenths observed once, and the top ten hold 0.95% to 1.2%.

The sequence was collected from a man aged 25-45 years who had recovered from COVID-19. Sequenced: PBMCs or T cells enriched from blood (not recorded which). V is TRBV4-1 and J is TRBJ2-1, with 7 nucleotides matching TRBD2. The CDR3 sequence: CASSIYVGGSGSHEQFF. The CDR3 bases are TGCGCCAGCAGTATTTATGTGGGCGGGAGCGGTTCCCATGAGCAGTTCTTC.